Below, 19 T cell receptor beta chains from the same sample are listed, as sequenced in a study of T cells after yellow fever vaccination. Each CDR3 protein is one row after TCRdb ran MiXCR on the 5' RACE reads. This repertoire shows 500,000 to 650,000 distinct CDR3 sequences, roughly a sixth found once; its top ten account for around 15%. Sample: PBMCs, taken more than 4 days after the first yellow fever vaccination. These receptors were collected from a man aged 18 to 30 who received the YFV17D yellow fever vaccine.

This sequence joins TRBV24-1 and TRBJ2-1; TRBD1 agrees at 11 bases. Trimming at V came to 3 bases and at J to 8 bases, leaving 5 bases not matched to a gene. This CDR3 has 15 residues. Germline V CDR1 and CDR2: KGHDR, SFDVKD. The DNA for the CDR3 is TGTGCCACCAGTGATATGGACAGGGGGCCCGATGAGCAGTTCTTC. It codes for CATSDMDRGPDEQFF.

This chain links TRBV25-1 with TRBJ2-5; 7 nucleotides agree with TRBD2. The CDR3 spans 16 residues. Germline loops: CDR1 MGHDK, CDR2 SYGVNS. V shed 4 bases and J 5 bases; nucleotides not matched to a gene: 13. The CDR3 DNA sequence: TGTGCCAGCAGTGCCAAGGTGTGGGCTAGCGGCGAGACCCAGTACTTC. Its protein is CASSAKVWASGETQYF.

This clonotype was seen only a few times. The CDR3 spells CASTLNYQPQHF. DNA of the CDR3: TGTGCCAGCACCCTGAATTATCAGCCCCAGCATTTT. The J gene is TRBJ1-5, the V gene TRBV28; D ambiguous. V was trimmed by 7 bases and J by 5 bases, leaving 9 bases between them. The germline V gene encodes CDR1 MDHEN and CDR2 SYDVKM. The CDR3 loop spans 12 amino acids.

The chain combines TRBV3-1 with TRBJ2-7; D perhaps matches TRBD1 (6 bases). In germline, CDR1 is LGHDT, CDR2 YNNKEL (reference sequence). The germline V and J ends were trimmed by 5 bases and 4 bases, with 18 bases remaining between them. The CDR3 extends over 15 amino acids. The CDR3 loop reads CASSKGQGLDYEQYF. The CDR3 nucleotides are TGTGCCAGCAGCAAAGGGCAGGGGCTTGATTACGAGCAGTACTTC.

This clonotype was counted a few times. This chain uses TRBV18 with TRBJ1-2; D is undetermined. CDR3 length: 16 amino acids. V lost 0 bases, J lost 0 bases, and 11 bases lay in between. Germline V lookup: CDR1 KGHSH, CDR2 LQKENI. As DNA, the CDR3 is TGTGCCAGCTCACCACCGGCGGGTCGGGCTAACTATGGCTACACCTTC. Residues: CASSPPAGRANYGYTF. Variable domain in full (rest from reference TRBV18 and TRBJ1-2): NAGVMQNPRHLVRRRGQEARLRCSPMKGHSHVYWYRQLPEEGLKFMVYLQKENIIDESGMPKERFSAEFPKEGPSILRIQQVVRGDSAAYFCASSPPAGRANYGYTFGSGTRLTVV.

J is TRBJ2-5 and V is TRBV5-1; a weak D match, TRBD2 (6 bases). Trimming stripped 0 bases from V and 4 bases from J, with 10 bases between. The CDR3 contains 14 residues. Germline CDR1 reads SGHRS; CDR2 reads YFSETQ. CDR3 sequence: CASSLEQGGETQYF. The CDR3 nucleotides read TGCGCCAGCAGCTTGGAGCAGGGAGGAGAGACCCAGTACTTC. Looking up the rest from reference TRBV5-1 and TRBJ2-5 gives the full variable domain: KAGVTQTPRYLIKTRGQQVTLSCSPISGHRSVSWYQQTPGQGLQFLFEYFSETQRNKGNFPGRFSGRQFSNSRSEMNVSTLELGDSALYLCASSLEQGGETQYFGPGTRLLVL.

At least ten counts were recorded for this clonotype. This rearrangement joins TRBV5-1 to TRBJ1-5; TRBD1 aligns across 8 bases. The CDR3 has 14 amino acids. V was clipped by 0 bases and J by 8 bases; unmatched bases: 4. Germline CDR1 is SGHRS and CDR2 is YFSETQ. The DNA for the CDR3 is TGCGCCAGCAGCTTGGAACAGGGGGGGAAGCCCCAGCATTTT. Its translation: CASSLEQGGKPQHF. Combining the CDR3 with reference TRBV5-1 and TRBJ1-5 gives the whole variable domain KAGVTQTPRYLIKTRGQQVTLSCSPISGHRSVSWYQQTPGQGLQFLFEYFSETQRNKGNFPGRFSGRQFSNSRSEMNVSTLELGDSALYLCASSLEQGGKPQHFGDGTRLSIL.

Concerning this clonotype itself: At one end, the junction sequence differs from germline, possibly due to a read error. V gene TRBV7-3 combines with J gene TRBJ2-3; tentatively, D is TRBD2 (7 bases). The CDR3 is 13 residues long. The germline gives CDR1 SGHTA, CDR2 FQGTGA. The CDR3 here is CASGGQSTHTQYF. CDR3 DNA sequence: TGTGCCTCCGGGGGGCAAAGCACACATACGCAGTATTTT.

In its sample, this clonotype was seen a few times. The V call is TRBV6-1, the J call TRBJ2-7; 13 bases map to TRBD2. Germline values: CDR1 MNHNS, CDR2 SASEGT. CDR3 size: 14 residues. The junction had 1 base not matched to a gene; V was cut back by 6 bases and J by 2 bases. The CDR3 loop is CASSGTSGAYEQYF. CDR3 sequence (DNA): TGTGCCAGCAGCGGGACTAGCGGGGCCTACGAGCAGTACTTC.

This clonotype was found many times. CDR3 protein: CASSSISTDTQYF. The CDR3 nucleotides read TGCGCCAGCAGCTCGATTAGCACAGATACGCAGTATTTT. The chain has TRBV5-1 and TRBJ2-3; D gene unclear. V lost 3 bases and J 0 bases, leaving 5 bases between the germline ends. The germline V gene has CDR1 SGHRS and CDR2 YFSETQ. The CDR3 loop spans 13 amino acids.

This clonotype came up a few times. DNA of the CDR3: TGCGCCAGCAGCCAAGTGGGGGGAGCAGATACGCAGTATTTT. Amino acids: CASSQVGGADTQYF. The chain links TRBV4-3 to TRBJ2-3, with D possibly matching TRBD2 (6 bases). This CDR3 comprises 14 residues. CDR1 and CDR2 from the germline V gene are LGHNA and YSLEER. The germline V and J ends were trimmed by 1 base and 4 bases, with 9 bases remaining between them.

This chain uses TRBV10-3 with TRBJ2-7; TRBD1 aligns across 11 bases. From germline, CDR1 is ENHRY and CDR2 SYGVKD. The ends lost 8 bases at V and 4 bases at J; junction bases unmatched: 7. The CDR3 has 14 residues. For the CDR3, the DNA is TGTGCCATCGGGAGGACAGGGGGCGCGTACGAGCAGTACTTC. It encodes CAIGRTGGAYEQYF.

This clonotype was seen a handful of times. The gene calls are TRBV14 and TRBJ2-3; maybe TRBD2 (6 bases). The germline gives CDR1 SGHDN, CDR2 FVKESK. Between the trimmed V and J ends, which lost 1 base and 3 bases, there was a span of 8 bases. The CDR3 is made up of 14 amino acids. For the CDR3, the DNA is TGTGCCAGCAGCCAAGTCGGGGGAACAGATACGCAGTATTTT. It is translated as CASSQVGGTDTQYF.

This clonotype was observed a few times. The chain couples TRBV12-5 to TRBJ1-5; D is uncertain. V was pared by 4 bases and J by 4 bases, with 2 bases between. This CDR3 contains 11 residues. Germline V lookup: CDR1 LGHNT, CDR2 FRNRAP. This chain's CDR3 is CASGSNQPQHF. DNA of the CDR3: TGTGCTAGTGGTTCAAATCAGCCCCAGCATTTT.

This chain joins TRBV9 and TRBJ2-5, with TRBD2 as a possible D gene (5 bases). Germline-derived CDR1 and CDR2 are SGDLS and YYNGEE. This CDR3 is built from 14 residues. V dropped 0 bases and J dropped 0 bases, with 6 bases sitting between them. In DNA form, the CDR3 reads TGTGCCAGCAGCGTAGGGCGGGACCAAGAGACCCAGTACTTC. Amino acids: CASSVGRDQETQYF.

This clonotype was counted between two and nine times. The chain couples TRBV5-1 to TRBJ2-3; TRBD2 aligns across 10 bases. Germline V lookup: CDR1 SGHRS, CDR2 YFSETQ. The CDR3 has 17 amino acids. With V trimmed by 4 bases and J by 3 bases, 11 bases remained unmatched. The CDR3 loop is CASSLGTSDSGTDTQYF. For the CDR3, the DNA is TGCGCCAGCAGCCTGGGGACTAGCGACTCTGGGACAGATACGCAGTATTTT.

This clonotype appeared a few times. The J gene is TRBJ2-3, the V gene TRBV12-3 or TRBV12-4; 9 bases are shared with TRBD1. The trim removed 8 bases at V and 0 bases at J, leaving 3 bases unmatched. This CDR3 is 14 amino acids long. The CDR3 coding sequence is TGTGCCAGCGGGGACAGGGACAGCACAGATACGCAGTATTTT. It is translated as CASGDRDSTDTQYF.

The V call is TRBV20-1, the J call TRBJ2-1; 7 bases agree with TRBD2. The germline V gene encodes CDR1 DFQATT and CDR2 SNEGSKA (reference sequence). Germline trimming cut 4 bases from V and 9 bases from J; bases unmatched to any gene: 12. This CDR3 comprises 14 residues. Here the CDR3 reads CSATGGFPGSEQFF. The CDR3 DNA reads TGCAGTGCTACGGGAGGCTTTCCGGGCAGTGAGCAGTTCTTC.

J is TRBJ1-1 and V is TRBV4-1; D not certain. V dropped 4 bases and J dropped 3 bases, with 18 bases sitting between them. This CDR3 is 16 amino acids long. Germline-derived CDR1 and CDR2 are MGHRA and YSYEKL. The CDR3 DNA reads TGCGCCAGCAGCCCTCCGTTTCGGAGGACGGACACTGAAGCTTTCTTT. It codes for CASSPPFRRTDTEAFF.